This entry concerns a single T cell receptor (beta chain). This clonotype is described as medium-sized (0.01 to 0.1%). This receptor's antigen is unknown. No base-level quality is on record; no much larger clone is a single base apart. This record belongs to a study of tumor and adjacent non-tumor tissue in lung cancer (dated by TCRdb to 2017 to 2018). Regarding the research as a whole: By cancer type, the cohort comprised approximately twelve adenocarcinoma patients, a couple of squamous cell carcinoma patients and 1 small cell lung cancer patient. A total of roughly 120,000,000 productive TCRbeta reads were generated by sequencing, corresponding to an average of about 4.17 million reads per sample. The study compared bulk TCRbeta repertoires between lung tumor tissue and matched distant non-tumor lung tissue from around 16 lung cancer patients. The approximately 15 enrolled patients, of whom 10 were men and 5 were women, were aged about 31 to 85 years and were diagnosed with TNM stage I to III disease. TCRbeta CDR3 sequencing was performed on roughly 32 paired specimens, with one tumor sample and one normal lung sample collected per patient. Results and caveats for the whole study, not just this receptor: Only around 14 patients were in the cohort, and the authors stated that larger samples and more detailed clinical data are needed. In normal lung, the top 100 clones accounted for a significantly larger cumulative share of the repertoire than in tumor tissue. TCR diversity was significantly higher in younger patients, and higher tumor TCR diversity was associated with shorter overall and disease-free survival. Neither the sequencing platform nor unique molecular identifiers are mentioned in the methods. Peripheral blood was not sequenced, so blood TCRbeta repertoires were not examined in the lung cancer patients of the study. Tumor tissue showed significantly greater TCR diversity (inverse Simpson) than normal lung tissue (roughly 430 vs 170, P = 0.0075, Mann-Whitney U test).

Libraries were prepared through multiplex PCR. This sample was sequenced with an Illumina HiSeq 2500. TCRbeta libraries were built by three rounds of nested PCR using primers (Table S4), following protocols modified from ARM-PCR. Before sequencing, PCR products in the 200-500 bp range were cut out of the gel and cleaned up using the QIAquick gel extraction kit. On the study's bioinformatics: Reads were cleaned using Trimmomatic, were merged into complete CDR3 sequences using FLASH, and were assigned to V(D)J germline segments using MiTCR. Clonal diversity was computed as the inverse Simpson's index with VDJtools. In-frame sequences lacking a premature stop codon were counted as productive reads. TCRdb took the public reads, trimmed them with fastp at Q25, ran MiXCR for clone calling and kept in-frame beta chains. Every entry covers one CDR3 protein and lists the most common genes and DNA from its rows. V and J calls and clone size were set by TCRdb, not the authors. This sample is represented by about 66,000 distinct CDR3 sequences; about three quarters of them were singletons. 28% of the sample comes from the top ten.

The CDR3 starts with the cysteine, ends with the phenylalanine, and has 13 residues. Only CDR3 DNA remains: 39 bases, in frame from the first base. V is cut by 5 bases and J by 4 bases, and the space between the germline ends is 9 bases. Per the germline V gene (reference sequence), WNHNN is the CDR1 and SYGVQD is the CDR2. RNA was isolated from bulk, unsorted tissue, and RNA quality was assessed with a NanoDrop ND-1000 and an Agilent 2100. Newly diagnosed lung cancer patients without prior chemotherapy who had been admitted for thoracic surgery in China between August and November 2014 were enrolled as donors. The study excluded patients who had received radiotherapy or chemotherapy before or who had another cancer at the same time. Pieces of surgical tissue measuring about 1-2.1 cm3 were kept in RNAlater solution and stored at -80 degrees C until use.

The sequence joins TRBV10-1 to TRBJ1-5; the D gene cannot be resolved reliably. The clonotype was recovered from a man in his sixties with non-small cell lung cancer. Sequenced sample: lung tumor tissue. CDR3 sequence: CASSRAGNQPQHF. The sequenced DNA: TGCGCCAGCAGTCGGGCGGGTAATCAGCCCCAGCATTTT.